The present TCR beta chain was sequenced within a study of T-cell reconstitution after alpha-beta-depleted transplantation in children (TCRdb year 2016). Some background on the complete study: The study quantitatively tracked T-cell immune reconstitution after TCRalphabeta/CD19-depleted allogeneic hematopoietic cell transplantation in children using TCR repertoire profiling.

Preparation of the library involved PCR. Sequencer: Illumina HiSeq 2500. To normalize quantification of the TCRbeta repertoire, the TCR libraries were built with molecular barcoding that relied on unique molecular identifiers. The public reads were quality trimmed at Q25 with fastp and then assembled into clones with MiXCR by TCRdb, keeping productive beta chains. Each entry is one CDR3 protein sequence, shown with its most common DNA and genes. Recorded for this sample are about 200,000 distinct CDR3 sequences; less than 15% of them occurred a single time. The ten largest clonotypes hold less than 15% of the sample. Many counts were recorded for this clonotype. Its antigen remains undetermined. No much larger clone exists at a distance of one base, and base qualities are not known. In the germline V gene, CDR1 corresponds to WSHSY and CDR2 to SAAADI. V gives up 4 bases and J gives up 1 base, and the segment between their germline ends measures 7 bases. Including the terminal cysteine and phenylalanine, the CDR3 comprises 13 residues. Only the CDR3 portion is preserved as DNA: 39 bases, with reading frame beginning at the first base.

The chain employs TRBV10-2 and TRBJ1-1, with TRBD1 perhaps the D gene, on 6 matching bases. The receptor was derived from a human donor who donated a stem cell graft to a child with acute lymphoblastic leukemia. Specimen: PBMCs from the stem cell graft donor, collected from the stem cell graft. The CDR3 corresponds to CASSVTGNTEAFF. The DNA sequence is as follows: TGCGCCAGCAGTGTGACAGGGAACACTGAAGCTTTCTTT.